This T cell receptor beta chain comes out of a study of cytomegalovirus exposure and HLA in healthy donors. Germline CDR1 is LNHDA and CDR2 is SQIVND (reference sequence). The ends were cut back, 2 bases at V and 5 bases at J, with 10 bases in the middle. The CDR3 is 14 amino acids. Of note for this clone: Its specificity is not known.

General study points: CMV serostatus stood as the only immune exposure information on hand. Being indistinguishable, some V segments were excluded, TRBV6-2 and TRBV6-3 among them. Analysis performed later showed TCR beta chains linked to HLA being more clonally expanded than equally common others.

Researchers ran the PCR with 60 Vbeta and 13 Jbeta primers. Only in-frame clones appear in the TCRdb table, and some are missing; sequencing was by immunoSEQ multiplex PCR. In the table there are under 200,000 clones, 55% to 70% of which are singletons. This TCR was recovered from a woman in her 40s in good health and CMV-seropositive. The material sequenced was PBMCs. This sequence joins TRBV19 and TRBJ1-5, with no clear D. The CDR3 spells CASSILNTYQPQHF. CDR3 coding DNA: TGTGCCAGTAGTATACTTAACACCTATCAGCCCCAGCATTTT.